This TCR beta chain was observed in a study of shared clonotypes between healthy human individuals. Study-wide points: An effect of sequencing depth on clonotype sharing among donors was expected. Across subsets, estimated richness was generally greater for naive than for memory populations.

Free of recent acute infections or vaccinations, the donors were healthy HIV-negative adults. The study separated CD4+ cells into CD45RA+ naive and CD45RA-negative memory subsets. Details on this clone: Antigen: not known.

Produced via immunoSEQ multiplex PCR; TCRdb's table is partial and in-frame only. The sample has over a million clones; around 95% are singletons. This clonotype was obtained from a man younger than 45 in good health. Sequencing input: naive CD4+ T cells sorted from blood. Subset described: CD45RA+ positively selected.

CDR3 DNA sequence: TGTGCCAGTAGCTCCCGCGGGAACTACGAGCAGTACTTC. This codes for CASSSRGNYEQYF. The chain is built from TRBV19 and TRBJ2-7, with D maybe TRBD2 (6 bases). CDR3 size: 13 residues. Germline CDR1 LNHDA, CDR2 SQIVND (reference sequence). Trimming pared 6 bases from V and 3 bases from J, leaving 12 bases between. The variable domain in full, completed from reference TRBV19 and TRBJ2-7, reads DGGITQSPKYLFRKEGQNVTLSCEQNLNHDAMYWYRQDPGQGLRLIYYSQIVNDFQKGDIAEGYSVSREKKESFPLTVTSAQKNPTAFYLCASSSRGNYEQYFGPGTRLTVT.